Below are 3 T cell receptor beta chains sequenced from a single sample in a study of T cells in Graves' hyperthyroidism and ophthalmopathy. There were TCR beta CDR3 regions amplified from RNA transcripts. The HTBI primer set served for first-round RT-PCR of the TCR CDR3. TCRdb used MiXCR to reprocess the multiplex PCR reads, holding one entry per CDR3 protein. Seen here are about 580,000 distinct CDR3 sequences, just over 45% observed once, and the top ten hold about 8%. The sequencing sample was made of peripheral blood or thyroid tissue (not recorded which). Receptors were obtained from a woman under 30 with Graves' hyperthyroidism.

This clonotype was seen many times. This chain connects TRBV19 to TRBJ2-2; D ambiguous. Germline CDR1 LNHDA, CDR2 SQIVND (reference sequence). The V end lost 7 bases, the J end lost 7 bases, and 7 bases lay between the germline ends. There are 11 residues in the CDR3. The CDR3 DNA is TGTGCCAGTAATTGGGGCGGGGAGCTGTTTTTT. Protein: CASNWGGELFF.

CDR3 protein: CASSEQGEDYGYTF. The CDR3 DNA is TGTGCCAGCAGTGAACAGGGGGAGGACTATGGCTACACCTTC. The chain uses TRBV12-3 or TRBV12-4 and TRBJ1-2, with TRBD1 matching over 8 bases. The V and J ends lost 5 bases and 3 bases, in that order; junction bases with no gene match: 5. CDR3 length: 14 amino acids.

This clonotype occurred many times. The chain carries TRBV20-1 and TRBJ2-5; D is possibly TRBD2 (6 bases). V lost 5 bases, J lost 2 bases, and 15 bases lay in between. The length of the CDR3 is 14 residues. CDR1 is DFQATT, CDR2 SNEGSKA, per germline (reference sequence). CDR3 residues: CSAPLTSWQETQYF. CDR3 DNA: TGCAGTGCTCCGCTGACTAGTTGGCAAGAGACCCAGTACTTC.